One and the same sample provided the 9 T cell receptor beta chains below, sequenced in a study of OX40 agonist ivuxolimab in advanced cancers. The assay was immunoSEQ multiplex PCR, and TCRdb's table has in-frame clones only and misses some. The table records 69,000 or so clones, around 88% of them present only once. Sequenced material: CD4+ or CD8+ T cells sorted from blood, taken in a trial of the OX40 agonist ivuxolimab. These receptors were collected from an adult with an advanced solid tumor such as melanoma, head and neck, liver or kidney cancer.

The chain carries TRBV28 and TRBJ2-5; D ambiguous. Germline-derived CDR1 and CDR2 are MDHEN and SYDVKM. Trimming left V 3 bases short and J 1 base short, with 6 bases between. The CDR3 loop spans 13 amino acids. CDR3 DNA: TGTGCCAGCAGTTTTCAGACCCAAGAGACCCAGTACTTC. Amino acid sequence: CASSFQTQETQYF.

The genes are TRBV4-1 and TRBJ1-4; D unclear. The V gene lost 3 bases and the J gene lost 3 bases, with 11 bases spanning the gap. Germline V gene sequence: CDR1 MGHRA, CDR2 YSYEKL. CDR3 length: 15 residues. The CDR3 DNA follows: TGCGCCAGCAGCCAGGGAAGTAGGGCTAATGAAAAACTGTTTTTT. This encodes CASSQGSRANEKLFF.

The chain uses TRBV19 and TRBJ1-6; D is ambiguous. The CDR3 runs to 13 residues. V gave up 6 bases and J gave up 4 bases, with 7 bases separating them. Per germline, CDR1 LNHDA and CDR2 SQIVND (reference sequence). CDR3 amino acids: CASRSDYNSPLHF. The CDR3, as DNA: TGTGCCAGTAGATCAGATTATAATTCACCCCTCCACTTT.

This chain joins TRBV6-5 and TRBJ1-1; D perhaps matches TRBD1 (6 bases). Germline values: CDR1 MNHEY, CDR2 SVGAGI. The germline V and J ends were trimmed by 0 bases and 1 base, with 12 bases remaining between them. The CDR3 totals 16 residues. This CDR3 is CASSYSDLGGNTEAFF. CDR3 DNA: TGTGCCAGCAGTTACTCGGACTTAGGGGGGAACACTGAAGCTTTCTTT.

V is TRBV2 and J is TRBJ1-5; D possibly corresponds to TRBD1 (5 bases). The CDR3 is 14 residues long. CDR1 and CDR2 (germline): SNHLY, FYNNEI. V gave up 3 bases and J gave up 6 bases, with 12 bases separating them. CDR3 loop: CASSEAGRGQPQHF. DNA for the CDR3: TGTGCCAGCAGTGAGGCAGGAAGGGGTCAGCCCCAGCATTTT.

The rearrangement uses TRBV14 and TRBJ2-3, with TRBD1 as a possible D gene (6 bases). Germline assignment: CDR1 SGHDN and CDR2 FVKESK. The CDR3 has 13 residues. The V and J ends lost 4 bases and 6 bases respectively, with 11 bases between them. DNA for the CDR3: TGTGCCAGCAGCCCCGGGACAACGGATACGCAGTATTTT. This sequence encodes CASSPGTTDTQYF.

The V call is TRBV7-6, the J call TRBJ1-3; 8 bases match TRBD1. This CDR3 region has 15 residues. CDR1 and CDR2 (germline): SGHVS, FNYEAQ. V lost 2 bases and J lost 0; bases outside the gene matches: 0. For the CDR3, the DNA is TGTGCCAGCAGCTTACAGGGGGCCTCTGGAAACACCATATATTTT. This sequence encodes CASSLQGASGNTIYF.

This clone is a singleton in its sample. This chain links TRBV21-1 with TRBJ1-6. TRBV21-1 is a pseudogene segment. This CDR3 is 17 amino acids long. The CDR3 region has the DNA TGTGCCAGCAGCTCCTCCCAGCGGCAGGGTGCAAATTCACCCCTCCACTTT. Its protein is CASSSSQRQGANSPLHF.

This chain connects TRBV5-1 to TRBJ1-1; TRBD1 is a possible D gene (5 bases). This CDR3 is 15 amino acids long. V shed 0 bases and J shed 3 bases, with 12 bases lying between them. Germline V gene lookup returns CDR1 SGHRS and CDR2 YFSETQ. Here the CDR3 reads CASSLVGGRDTEAFF. The CDR3 nucleotides are TGCGCCAGCAGCTTGGTTGGGGGAAGGGACACTGAAGCTTTCTTT.